These T cell receptor beta chains were read from a single sample in a study of blood T cell repertoires in COVID-19. This table comes from immunoSEQ multiplex PCR, and its TCRdb copy is limited to in-frame clones, with some not included. The table has approximately 70,000 clones, 70% to 85% seen once. Material for sequencing was peripheral blood. The receptors originated from a woman between 65 and 79 years old with acute or convalescent COVID-19. Both conserved end residues are part of each CDR3. D genes are given only for firm matches. Expanded clones get a size class; other rows say once, few or many, or leave the size out.

v_gene	j_gene	d_gene	abundance	CDR3nt	CDR3aa
TRBV5-5	TRBJ1-5	TRBD1	few	TGTGCCAGCAGCTTGGTGTCAGGGGGCCTTGGTCAGCCCCAGCATTTT	CASSLVSGGLGQPQHF
TRBV5-4	TRBJ2-4	NA	NA	TGTGCCAGCAGCCCAGGGGCGGGTGGGGGAAACATTCAGTACTTC	CASSPGAGGGNIQYF
TRBV15	TRBJ1-3	NA	few	TGTGCCACCAGCAGAGAAAACCGGGTCTCTGGAAACACCATATATTTT	CATSRENRVSGNTIYF
TRBV3-1/TRBV3-2	TRBJ2-7	TRBD1	NA	TGTGCCAGCAGCCAAGGCCCGGCAGGGGGCAAGTACGAGCAGTACTTC	CASSQGPAGGKYEQYF
TRBV6-5	TRBJ1-6	NA	NA	TGTGCCAGCAGTTACTCGGCAGATTATAATTCACCCCTCCACTTT	CASSYSADYNSPLHF
TRBV29-1	TRBJ1-2	NA	NA	TGCAGCGTTGGGACAGCCCCTAACTATGGCTACACCTTC	CSVGTAPNYGYTF
TRBV7-2	TRBJ1-5	NA	NA	TGTGCCAGCAGCGTTATAAGCAATCAGCCCCAGCATTTT	CASSVISNQPQHF
TRBV6-2/TRBV6-3	TRBJ2-1	NA	few	TGTGCCAGCAGTTACTCTCGCGATGAGCAGTTCTTC	CASSYSRDEQFF
TRBV5-6	TRBJ1-2	TRBD1	NA	TGTGCCAGCAGCCAAGGGACAGGGAAGGGCTACACCTTC	CASSQGTGKGYTF
TRBV11-2	TRBJ1-4	NA	NA	TGTGCCAGCAGCCATACATCGGAAAAACTGTTTTTT	CASSHTSEKLFF
TRBV11-1	TRBJ1-2	TRBD1	NA	TGTGCCAGCAGCTTGGGGGGACAGACCTATGGCTACACCTTC	CASSLGGQTYGYTF
TRBV19	TRBJ1-2	NA	NA	TGTGCCAGTAGTATAGGAACAGGGCAAGCAGGCTACACCTTC	CASSIGTGQAGYTF
TRBV7-2	TRBJ2-3	TRBD2	NA	TGTGCCAGCAGCTCAATGACGTGGACTAGAGTCACAGATACGCAGTATTTT	CASSSMTWTRVTDTQYF
TRBV2	TRBJ2-5	TRBD2	NA	TGTGCCAGCAGTGAGCGGGGGGCCTTCGGGACCCAGTACTTC	CASSERGAFGTQYF
TRBV4-2	TRBJ2-1	TRBD1	NA	TGTGCCAGCAGCCACGGGACAGGGGGCTCCTACAATGAGCAGTTCTTC	CASSHGTGGSYNEQFF
TRBV3-1/TRBV3-2	TRBJ1-1	NA	NA	TGTGCCAGCACCCTAACTTCTAACACTGAAGCTTTCTTT	CASTLTSNTEAFF
TRBV6-5	TRBJ1-2	NA	few	TGTGCCAGCAAGGCAGGGTATTTGGACTATGGCTACACCTTC	CASKAGYLDYGYTF
TRBV9	TRBJ2-1	NA	few	TGTGCCAGCAGCCTACCGAGCTCCTACAATGAGCAGTTCTTC	CASSLPSSYNEQFF
TRBV9	TRBJ1-2	TRBD1	few	TGTGCCAGCAGCGTAGGGCCAGGGGGCATAGCTAACTATGGCTACACCTTC	CASSVGPGGIANYGYTF
TRBV19	TRBJ2-2	NA	NA	TGTGCCATCAAGACGGACAGCCGTGATACCGGGGAGCTGTTTTTT	CAIKTDSRDTGELFF
TRBV15	TRBJ2-3	TRBD1	few	TGTGCCACCAGCTCACGGACAGGGGGACCAGATACGCAGTATTTT	CATSSRTGGPDTQYF
TRBV5-4	TRBJ1-1	NA	NA	TGTGCCAGCAGCTTGGCTCGGGTATACACTGAAGCTTTCTTT	CASSLARVYTEAFF
TRBV5-1	TRBJ2-1	NA	NA	TGCGCCAGCAGCTCATACAATGAGCAGTTCTTC	CASSSYNEQFF
TRBV7-2	TRBJ2-5	NA	NA	TGTGCCAGCAGCTCCACTACGGGCGGGAACGGCAAAGAGACCCAGTACTTC	CASSSTTGGNGKETQYF
TRBV27	TRBJ2-1	TRBD2	NA	TGTGCCAGCAGTTTATCGGCGGGAGGGCCTTGGAATGAGCAGTTCTTC	CASSLSAGGPWNEQFF
TRBV6-5	TRBJ2-4	TRBD1	NA	TGTGCCAGCAGTTTAGGGACAGGGACGGTCAAAAACATTCAGTACTTC	CASSLGTGTVKNIQYF
TRBV9	TRBJ2-3	NA	NA	TGTGCCAGCAGCGTCAAGGGGTGGGATACGCAGTATTTT	CASSVKGWDTQYF
TRBV5-1	TRBJ1-3	NA	few	TGCGCCAGCAGCTCTAGCGGCCCTGGAGGAAACACCATATATTTT	CASSSSGPGGNTIYF
TRBV5-4	TRBJ2-1	TRBD2	NA	TGTGCCAGCAGCGCGCCGGGGGGGCGCAATGAGCAGTTCTTC	CASSAPGGRNEQFF
TRBV28	TRBJ1-4	NA	once	TGTGCCAGCAGTCCAGTGGGGGGAAAACTGTTTTTT	CASSPVGGKLFF
TRBV2	TRBJ1-4	NA	NA	TGTGCCAGTGGGGCAGGGTGGGAAAAACTGTTTTTT	CASGAGWEKLFF
TRBV6-2/TRBV6-3	TRBJ1-1	NA	NA	TGTGCCAGCAGTTTCGGACAGAACACTGAAGCTTTCTTT	CASSFGQNTEAFF
TRBV10-1	TRBJ2-7	NA	NA	TGCGCCAGCAGTTCCCAGGGGACAATCTACGAGCAGTACTTC	CASSSQGTIYEQYF
TRBV19	TRBJ1-6	TRBD1	NA	TGTGCCAGTGGCCCCATTGACAGGGATAATTCACCCCTCCACTTT	CASGPIDRDNSPLHF
TRBV2	TRBJ1-1	TRBD1	NA	TGTGCCAGCAGTAGACAGGGGGCGTACACTGAAGCTTTCTTT	CASSRQGAYTEAFF
TRBV30	TRBJ2-7	TRBD2	NA	TGTGCCTGGAGTTCGTCTAGCGGTATCTGGGGAGGGCAGTACTTC	CAWSSSSGIWGGQYF
TRBV3-1/TRBV3-2	TRBJ2-1	TRBD2	NA	TGTGCCAGCAGCCAAGATCCGGGCGGGAGGGCCTACAATGAGCAGTTCTTC	CASSQDPGGRAYNEQFF
TRBV29-1	TRBJ2-1	TRBD2	NA	TGCAGCGTTGCTTCGGGGAGGGCCCACAATGAGCAGTTCTTC	CSVASGRAHNEQFF
TRBV28	TRBJ1-1	TRBD1	NA	TGTGCCAGCAGTGCACAGGGGAGGAACACTGAAGCTTTCTTT	CASSAQGRNTEAFF
TRBV6-6	TRBJ1-6	TRBD1	NA	TGTGCCACTAGACAGGGCAGTAATTCACCCCTCCACTTT	CATRQGSNSPLHF
TRBV6-5	TRBJ1-1	NA	NA	TGTGCCAGCAGCCTTCCCCCGGACACTGAAGCTTTCTTT	CASSLPPDTEAFF
TRBV11-3	TRBJ2-1	NA	NA	TGTGCCAGCAGCTTAGATCCGGGGAGTAGTCAACAGGGAATTGGCTACAATGAGCAGTTCTTC	CASSLDPGSSQQGIGYNEQFF
TRBV2	TRBJ1-1	TRBD1	NA	TGTGCCAGCAGTGAAGCCCTGACAGGGTTAAGAGCTTTCTTT	CASSEALTGLRAFF
TRBV2	TRBJ2-1	NA	NA	TGTGCCAGCTGCGCGGGGGCAGGGTACAATGAGCAGTTCTTC	CASCAGAGYNEQFF
TRBV5-1	TRBJ2-3	NA	NA	TGCGCCAGCAGCTTGCTGCCCCTGGCTGAGACTAGCACAGATACGCAGTATTTT	CASSLLPLAETSTDTQYF
TRBV6-5	TRBJ2-3	TRBD1	NA	TGTGCCAGCAGTTATGACAGGGGAGATACGCAGTATTTT	CASSYDRGDTQYF
TRBV5-8	TRBJ1-2	NA	NA	TGTGCCAGCAGCTTGTACATTATATATGGCTACACCTTC	CASSLYIIYGYTF
TRBV6-5	TRBJ1-6	TRBD1	NA	TGTGCCAGCAGTCCCGGGCCTACAGGGGGTTCACCCCTCCACTTT	CASSPGPTGGSPLHF
TRBV4-2	TRBJ2-7	NA	NA	TGTGCCAGCAGCCAAGTTACAGGGAGCTCCTACGAGCAGTACTTC	CASSQVTGSSYEQYF